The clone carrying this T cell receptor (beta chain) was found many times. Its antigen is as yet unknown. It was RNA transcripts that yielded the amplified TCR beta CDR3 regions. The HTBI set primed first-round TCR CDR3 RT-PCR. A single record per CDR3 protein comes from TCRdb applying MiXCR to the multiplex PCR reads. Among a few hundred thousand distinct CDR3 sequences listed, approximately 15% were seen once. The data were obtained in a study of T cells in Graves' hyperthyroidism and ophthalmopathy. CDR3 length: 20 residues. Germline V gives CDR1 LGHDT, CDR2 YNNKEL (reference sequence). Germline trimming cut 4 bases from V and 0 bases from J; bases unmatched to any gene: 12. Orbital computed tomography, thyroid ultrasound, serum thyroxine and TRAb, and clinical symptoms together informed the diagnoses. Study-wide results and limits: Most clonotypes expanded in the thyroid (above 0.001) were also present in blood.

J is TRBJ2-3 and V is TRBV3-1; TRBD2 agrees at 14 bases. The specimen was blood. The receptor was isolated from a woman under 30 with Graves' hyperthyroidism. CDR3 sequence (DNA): TGTGCCAGCAGCCGCGGACTAGCGGGAGGAGGTGGTACTAGCACAGATACGCAGTATTTT. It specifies CASSRGLAGGGGTSTDTQYF.